This paragraph covers one T cell receptor beta chain sequence. Its antigen is unidentified. The PCR had 60 Vbeta and 13 Jbeta primers. Using immunoSEQ multiplex PCR, the repertoire was profiled, and TCRdb retains in-frame clones only, with some absent. The sample has some 170,000 clones, roughly four fifths seen once. This entry belongs to a study of cytomegalovirus exposure and HLA in healthy donors. The trim removed 2 bases at V and 0 bases at J, leaving 6 bases unmatched. The germline CDR1 and CDR2 sequences are MNHEY and SMNVEV (reference sequence). CDR3 length: 16 residues. Study-level results: Among TCR beta chains of equal frequency, HLA-associated ones were more clonally expanded in a later analysis. TCR beta V- and J-gene trimming was later associated with a missense DCLRE1C variant. The study flagged approximately 180 TCR beta chains as cytomegalovirus-associated.

The specimen was PBMCs. This rearrangement joins TRBV27 to TRBJ1-2, with 7 positions matching TRBD1. The sequence was obtained from a woman between 45 and 65 years old in good health and CMV-seropositive. CDR3 in amino acids: CASSLDSGTANYGYTF. DNA of the CDR3: TGTGCCAGCAGTTTAGATTCCGGGACAGCTAACTATGGCTACACCTTC.